The entry below describes one T cell receptor (beta chain). As handled by the study authors: It was from reference gene primer amplification that nucleated cell counts were estimated. TCRdb's copy holds only in-frame clones and misses some; the assay was immunoSEQ multiplex PCR. For V, J and clone size, that table is used; D and trimming come from the DNA. The data hold roughly 260,000 clones, with roughly 86% observed a single time. The source of the sample is a study of blood T cell repertoires in COVID-19. Study-level information: COVID-19 samples, acute and convalescent, were from the United States, Italy and Spain. PBMCs, B-cell-depleted T cells, or T cells were the source of the cDNA or gDNA that made up the material.

The CDR3 loop spans 13 amino acids. V shed 4 bases and J 7 bases; nucleotides not matched to a gene: 3. The germline V gene encodes CDR1 SGHAT and CDR2 FQNNGV. The sample comprised peripheral blood. This clonotype was obtained from a man aged 40-55 years who had recovered from COVID-19. The V call is TRBV11-2, the J call TRBJ2-2; TRBD1 matches 7 bases. CDR3 sequence: CASSSGQVGELFF. The CDR3 coding sequence is TGTGCCAGCAGCTCAGGACAGGTCGGGGAGCTGTTTTTT.